The 11 T cell receptor beta chains presented below share a single source sample, sequenced in a study of control samples from healthy donors and cancer patients. Clones were read by immunoSEQ multiplex PCR, and TCRdb kept only the in-frame ones, dropping some. This sample has about 35,000 clones, with approximately 94% found just once. Sequencing input: PBMCs. These receptors all stem from a man aged 35 to 55 with colorectal cancer.

This chain links TRBV6-2 or TRBV6-3 with TRBJ2-1; tentatively, D is TRBD1 (6 bases). This CDR3 has 15 amino acids. V was trimmed by 6 bases and J by 3 bases, leaving 15 bases between them. CDR1 MNHEY and CDR2 SVGEGT come from the germline V gene. CDR3 loop: CASSQRDRSYNEQFF. The CDR3 coding sequence is TGTGCCAGCAGCCAGAGAGACAGGAGCTACAATGAGCAGTTCTTC.

J is TRBJ1-5 and V is TRBV19; TRBD1 aligns across 7 bases. J lost 13 bases, V lost 3 bases, and 15 bases had no gene match. Germline values: CDR1 LNHDA, CDR2 SQIVND (reference sequence). The CDR3 has 15 residues. The CDR3 DNA follows: TGTGCCAGTAGTATCCGGACAGGAAGATATGCGTCTCAGCATTTT. Amino acids: CASSIRTGRYASQHF.

The chain combines TRBV12-3 or TRBV12-4 with TRBJ2-5; D gene ambiguous. The V end was cut by 5 bases, the J end by 4 bases, with 8 bases between. CDR3 length equals 12 residues. CDR3 sequence (DNA): TGTGCCAGCAGTCCCTGGGGAGAGACCCAGTACTTC. Translated, it gives CASSPWGETQYF.

The rearrangement links TRBV7-3 to TRBJ1-1; D is uncertain. CDR3 size: 15 residues. Germline loops: CDR1 SGHTA, CDR2 FQGTGA. V shed 1 base and J shed 0 bases, with 9 bases lying between them. The CDR3 nucleotides are TGTGCCAGCAGCTTAAGCGGCAGCATGAACACTGAAGCTTTCTTT. Protein product: CASSLSGSMNTEAFF.

The gene calls are TRBV7-6 and TRBJ2-5; D possibly corresponds to TRBD1 (5 bases). Between the trimmed V and J ends, which lost 1 base and 4 bases, there was a span of 16 bases. Germline CDR1 SGHVS, CDR2 FNYEAQ. The CDR3 is made up of 16 amino acids. This CDR3 reads CASSLDQQGLIETQYF. CDR3 DNA: TGTGCCAGCAGCTTAGATCAGCAGGGTCTCATAGAGACCCAGTACTTC.

This chain connects TRBV27 to TRBJ2-7; TRBD1 is a possible D gene (6 bases). This CDR3 is built from 15 residues. Per germline, CDR1 MNHEY and CDR2 SMNVEV (reference sequence). Trimming left V 0 bases short and J 3 bases short, with 12 bases between. Here the CDR3 reads CASSLSAGEIYEQYF. CDR3 bases: TGTGCCAGCAGTTTATCGGCAGGGGAAATCTACGAGCAGTACTTC.

The V call is TRBV7-9, the J call TRBJ2-5; 9 positions agree with TRBD2. The length of the CDR3 is 16 residues. Germline assignment: CDR1 SEHNR and CDR2 FQNEAQ (reference sequence). The V segment lost 4 bases and the J segment 3 bases; nucleotides outside the gene matches: 9. CDR3 DNA sequence: TGTGCCAGCAGCTCAAACCCCGGGACTAGCAAAGAGACCCAGTACTTC. It yields the protein CASSSNPGTSKETQYF.

V usage is TRBV12-5 and J usage is TRBJ1-4; TRBD1 agrees at 8 bases. The CDR3 extends over 15 amino acids. Germline CDR1 and CDR2: LGHNT and FRNRAP. With V trimmed by 5 bases and J by 8 bases, 10 bases remained unmatched. The CDR3: CASGTGQVGEEKLFF. In DNA form, the CDR3 reads TGTGCTAGTGGTACGGGACAGGTCGGGGAGGAAAAACTGTTTTTT.

The rearrangement joins TRBV19 to TRBJ2-1; no clear D gene. V lost 4 bases and J lost 0, with 10 bases in between. CDR3 length: 15 amino acids. CDR1 LNHDA and CDR2 SQIVND come from the germline V gene (reference sequence). The CDR3 reads CASSTLQSSYNEQFF. The CDR3 DNA reads TGTGCCAGTAGTACCCTCCAAAGCTCCTACAATGAGCAGTTCTTC. Supplemented by reference TRBV19 and TRBJ2-1, the full variable domain reads DGGITQSPKYLFRKEGQNVTLSCEQNLNHDAMYWYRQDPGQGLRLIYYSQIVNDFQKGDIAEGYSVSREKKESFPLTVTSAQKNPTAFYLCASSTLQSSYNEQFFGPGTRLTVL.

This clone is a singleton in its sample. The genes are TRBV6-5 and TRBJ1-5, with 8 bases that match TRBD1. Germline CDR1 and CDR2: MNHEY and SVGAGI. The CDR3 consists of 15 residues. The junction had 10 bases not matched to a gene; V was cut back by 7 bases and J by 5 bases. CDR3: CASKRTGTDHQPQHF. CDR3 coding DNA: TGTGCCAGCAAAAGGACAGGGACGGACCATCAGCCCCAGCATTTT.

The chain carries TRBV6-2 or TRBV6-3 and TRBJ1-1, with a weak D call TRBD1 (5 bases). V lost 0 bases and J 5 bases, leaving 10 bases between the germline ends. Germline-derived CDR1 and CDR2 are MNHEY and SVGEGT. The CDR3 length is 14 residues. CDR3 loop: CASSYSPRDTEAFF. In DNA, the CDR3 is TGTGCCAGCAGTTACTCACCCAGGGATACTGAAGCTTTCTTT.